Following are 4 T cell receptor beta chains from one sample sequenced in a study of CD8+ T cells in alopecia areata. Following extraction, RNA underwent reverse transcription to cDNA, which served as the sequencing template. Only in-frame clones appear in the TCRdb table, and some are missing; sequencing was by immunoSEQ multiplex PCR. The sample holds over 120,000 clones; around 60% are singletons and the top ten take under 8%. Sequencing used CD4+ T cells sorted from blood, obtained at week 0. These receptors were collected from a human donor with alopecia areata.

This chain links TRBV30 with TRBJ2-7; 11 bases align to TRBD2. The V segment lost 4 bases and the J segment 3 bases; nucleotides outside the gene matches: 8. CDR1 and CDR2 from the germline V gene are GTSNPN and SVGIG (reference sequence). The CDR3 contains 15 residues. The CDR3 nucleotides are TGTGCCTGGATTACACCGGGACTAGCGGTCTACGAGCAGTACTTC. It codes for CAWITPGLAVYEQYF.

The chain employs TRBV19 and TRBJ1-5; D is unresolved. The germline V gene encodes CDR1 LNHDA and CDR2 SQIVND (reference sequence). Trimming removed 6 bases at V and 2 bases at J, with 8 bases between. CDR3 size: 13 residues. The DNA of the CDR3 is TGTGCCAGTAGCCCCCCCGGCAATCAGCCCCAGCATTTT. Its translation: CASSPPGNQPQHF.

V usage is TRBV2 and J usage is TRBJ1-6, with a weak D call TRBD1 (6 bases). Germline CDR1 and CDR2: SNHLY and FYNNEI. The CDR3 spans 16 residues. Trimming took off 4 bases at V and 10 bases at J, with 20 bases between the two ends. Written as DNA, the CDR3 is TGTGCCAGCAGTGCACTGGACAGCCGTGGGGGGTCACCCCTCCACTTT. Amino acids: CASSALDSRGGSPLHF.

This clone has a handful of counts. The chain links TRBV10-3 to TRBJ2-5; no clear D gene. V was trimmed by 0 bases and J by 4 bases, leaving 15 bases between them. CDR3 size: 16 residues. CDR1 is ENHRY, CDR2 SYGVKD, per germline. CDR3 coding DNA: TGTGCCATCAGTGAGTCGACCGGCCCAGATTTAGAGACCCAGTACTTC. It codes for CAISESTGPDLETQYF.